Presented here are 9 T cell receptor beta chains from one specimen sequenced in a study of T cells in women clearing cervical HPV infection. Sequencing was performed with immunoSEQ multiplex PCR; in TCRdb, only in-frame clones are kept and a portion is missing. The sample includes roughly 28,000 clones. Sequenced input: blood buffy coat. Receptors were obtained from a woman between 18 and 70 years old with a cervical HPV16 infection that either progressed to CIN3+ or cleared (not recorded which).

Concerning this clone: The read stops 3 residues short of the end of the CDR3; the missing end is completed from the germline J gene. V is TRBV19 and J is TRBJ2-2; possible D gene TRBD2, 7 bases. The CDR3 spans 18 residues. Germline loops: CDR1 LNHDA, CDR2 SQIVND (reference sequence). CDR3 bases read: TGTGCCAGTACTCGAAGGGGGGGCAGCTACTCTGGGGCCAACGTG. Translation gives CASTRRGGSYSGANV. The full CDR3 reads CASTRRGGSYSGANVLFF.

A remark on this clone: The observed sequence ends 3 residues before the CDR3 terminus, with the missing tail filled in from the germline J gene. This rearrangement joins TRBV7-9 to TRBJ1-2; D is unresolved. Germline CDR1 is SEHNR and CDR2 is FQNEAQ (reference sequence). The CDR3 runs to 14 residues. The part of the CDR3 DNA that was read is TGTGCCAGCAGCTTAATAGCAGCGGGAAGGGGC. Its protein product is CASSLIAAGRG. The entire CDR3 sequence reads CASSLIAAGRGYTF.

Note on this clone: The CDR3 extends 3 residues past the end of the read, so its final part is completed from the germline J gene. The rearrangement uses TRBV7-9 and TRBJ2-7, with TRBD1 as a possible D gene (6 bases). Germline-derived CDR1 and CDR2 are SEHNR and FQNEAQ (reference sequence). Trimming removed 0 bases from V and 6 bases from J, with 12 bases in between. The CDR3 is 14 residues long. CDR3 region: CASSLASAGAEQYF. CDR3 bases read: TGTGCCAGCAGCTTAGCCTCGGCAGGGGCCGAG. The complete variable domain, with remaining parts taken from reference TRBV7-9 and TRBJ2-7, reads DTGVSQNPRHKITKRGQNVTFRCDPISEHNRLYWYRQTLGQGPEFLTYFQNEAQLEKSRLLSDRFSAERPKGSFSTLEIQRTEQGDSAMYLCASSLASAGAEQYFGPGTRLTVT.

A remark on this clone: The sequence runs out 3 residues before the end of the CDR3; the remainder is reconstructed from the germline J gene. This chain links TRBV4-1 with TRBJ2-7, with D uncertain. The length of the CDR3 is 14 residues. V lost 1 base and J 3 bases, leaving 10 bases between the germline ends. The germline V gene has CDR1 MGHRA and CDR2 YSYEKL. CDR3 sequence: CASSQVTTNYEQYF. Partial CDR3 DNA: TGCGCCAGCAGCCAAGTGACAACGAACTACGAG.

As regards this clone: With the read ending 3 residues before the CDR3 end, the germline J gene is used to fill in that end. The J gene is TRBJ2-5, the V gene TRBV2; D may be TRBD2 (5 bases). CDR1 and CDR2 (germline): SNHLY, FYNNEI. CDR3 size: 12 residues. V was cut by 5 bases and J by 7 bases, with 11 bases left in between. The chain's CDR3 is CASSWTAGTQYF. The CDR3 bases that were read are TGTGCCAGCAGTTGGACTGCAGGGACC. Filled out from reference TRBV2 and TRBJ2-5, the complete variable domain reads EPEVTQTPSHQVTQMGQEVILRCVPISNHLYFYWYRQILGQKVEFLVSFYNNEISEKSEIFDDQFSVERPDGSNFTLKIRSTKLEDSAMYFCASSWTAGTQYFGPGTRLLVL.

Concerning this clone itself: The CDR3 extends 3 residues past the end of the read, so its final part is completed from the germline J gene. J is TRBJ2-7 and V is TRBV18; tentative D call: TRBD2 (7 bases). The germline V gene has CDR1 KGHSH and CDR2 LQKENI. The CDR3 covers 13 residues. Trimming stripped 9 bases from V and 3 bases from J, with 15 bases between. CDR3 DNA (partial): TGTGCCAGTGCAAGCGGGGACAACTACGAG. Translated, it gives CASASGDNYE. The complete CDR3 sequence is CASASGDNYEQYF.

About this clone: The CDR3 extends 3 residues past the end of the read, so its final part is completed from the germline J gene. The chain carries TRBV18 and TRBJ2-1; 15 bases are shared with TRBD2. Germline lookup yields CDR1 KGHSH and CDR2 LQKENI. The CDR3 has 17 residues. V lost 4 bases to trimming and J lost 5 bases; unmatched junction nucleotides: 6. The CDR3 sequence: CASSLRTSGGGNNEQFF. The CDR3 bases that were read are TGTGCCAGCTCACTTCGGACTAGCGGGGGGGGGAACAATGAG.

As regards this clone: The observed sequence ends 3 residues before the CDR3 terminus, with the missing tail filled in from the germline J gene. The V gene is TRBV30, the J gene TRBJ2-3, with 9 positions matching TRBD2. The V and J ends lost 8 bases and 0 bases, in that order; junction bases with no gene match: 12. Germline assignment: CDR1 GTSNPN and CDR2 SVGIG (reference sequence). This CDR3 spans 16 amino acids. The covered CDR3 bases are TGTGCCAGCGGGGCGGGGGGGCAGTCTAGCACAGATACG. Its translation: CASGAGGQSSTDT. The CDR3, in full, reads CASGAGGQSSTDTQYF. Full variable domain (outside the CDR3, taken from reference TRBV30 and TRBJ2-3): SQTIHQWPATLVQPVGSPLSLECTVEGTSNPNLYWYRQAAGRGLQLLFYSVGIGQISSEVPQNLSASRPQDRQFILSSKKLLLSDSGFYLCASGAGGQSSTDTQYFGPGTRLTVL.

Notes on this clone: The read terminates 3 residues before the CDR3 end, so the remaining end is supplied by the germline J gene. The rearrangement uses TRBV7-9 and TRBJ2-4; D may be TRBD1 (6 bases). CDR3 length: 14 amino acids. Germline CDR1 reads SEHNR; CDR2 reads FQNEAQ (reference sequence). Partial CDR3 DNA: TGTGCCAGCAGCTTAGGTACAGGGAACTATGGT. This codes for CASSLGTGNYG. The entire CDR3 protein reads CASSLGTGNYGQYF.